Below are 25 T cell receptor beta chains sequenced from a single sample in a study of blood T cell repertoires in COVID-19 (dated by TCRdb to the early 2020s). Preparation of the library involved the immunoSEQ multiplex PCR assay. The table was pulled from immuneACCESS by TCRdb, which kept in-frame rearrangements only. Such tables lose some clones; where checked, under half of the loss comes from unresolved V genes, and the rest has no known cause. In all, the sample holds under 250,000 clones, and roughly 85% of those were seen once. Together, the top ten hold roughly 3% of the sample. Sequencing was carried out using peripheral blood. The receptor set was obtained from a man between 18 and 29 years old with active or convalescent COVID-19.

This clone showed up just once. In DNA, the CDR3 is TGTGCCACCAGCAGAGAATCACAGGGCTACAATTACGAGCAGTACTTC. Protein product: CATSRESQGYNYEQYF. The genes are TRBV15 and TRBJ2-7; tentative D call: TRBD1 (6 bases). The CDR3 spans 16 residues. V shed 0 bases and J shed 4 bases, with 16 bases lying between them. Germline values: CDR1 LNHNV, CDR2 YYDKDF (reference sequence).

CDR3 nucleotide sequence: TGTGCCCGTCCCCGCGGGGAGAGGTTATACAATGAGCAGTTCTTC. It encodes CARPRGERLYNEQFF. The J gene is TRBJ2-1, the V gene TRBV28, with D perhaps TRBD2 (6 bases). The germline V gene has CDR1 MDHEN and CDR2 SYDVKM. Trimming took off 11 bases at V and 4 bases at J, with 21 bases between the two ends. CDR3 length: 15 residues. Filled out from reference TRBV28 and TRBJ2-1, the complete variable domain reads DVKVTQSSRYLVKRTGEKVFLECVQDMDHENMFWYRQDPGLGLRLIYFSYDVKMKEKGDIPEGYSVSREKKERFSLILESASTNQTSMYLCARPRGERLYNEQFFGPGTRLTVL.

V usage is TRBV11-3 and J usage is TRBJ2-1; 7 positions match TRBD2. This CDR3 is 15 amino acids long. CDR1 SGHNT and CDR2 YENEEA come from the germline V gene. Trimming removed 5 bases from V and 2 bases from J; junction bases left unmatched: 6. The CDR3 sequence is CASSPRGEPYNEQFF. The CDR3 region has the DNA TGTGCCAGCAGCCCCCGGGGGGAACCCTACAATGAGCAGTTCTTC.

In this sample, this clone turned up a few times. The gene calls are TRBV2 and TRBJ1-1; no clear D gene. Germline V gene sequence: CDR1 SNHLY, CDR2 FYNNEI. The CDR3 runs 15 residues. V lost 8 bases, J lost 0 bases, and 16 bases lay in between. The CDR3 loop is CASHVPADMNTEAFF. The CDR3 DNA sequence: TGTGCCAGCCACGTGCCCGCGGATATGAACACTGAAGCTTTCTTT.

This chain connects TRBV2 to TRBJ1-4; 8 bases line up with TRBD1. The CDR3 runs 15 residues. Per the germline V gene, CDR1 is SNHLY and CDR2 is FYNNEI. Trimming at V came to 6 bases and at J to 8 bases, leaving 11 bases not matched to a gene. CDR3 bases: TGTGCCAGCAGAAGAACTACAGGGGGAAGGGAAAAACTGTTTTTT. Translating gives CASRRTTGGREKLFF.

The V gene is TRBV5-1, the J gene TRBJ1-1; no firm D call. Germline-derived CDR1 and CDR2 are SGHRS and YFSETQ. The CDR3 spans 14 residues. The V end was cut by 1 base, the J end by 4 bases, with 11 bases between. Here the CDR3 DNA reads TGCGCCAGCAGCTTGAGGGTAGGGAGCACTGAAGCTTTCTTT. Its translation is CASSLRVGSTEAFF.

The genes are TRBV27 and TRBJ2-1, with 8 nucleotides matching TRBD1. The germline gives CDR1 MNHEY, CDR2 SMNVEV (reference sequence). The junction had 7 bases not matched to a gene; V was cut back by 5 bases and J by 4 bases. The CDR3 spans 15 residues. Here the CDR3 reads CASSKTGVIYNEQFF. The CDR3 DNA sequence: TGTGCCAGCAGTAAGACAGGGGTCATTTACAATGAGCAGTTCTTC.

The CDR3 region has the DNA TGTGCCAGCAGTCTTCGACAGGGAGGAACAGATACGCAGTATTTT. This codes for CASSLRQGGTDTQYF. The chain recombines TRBV6-6 with TRBJ2-3; TRBD1 might be the D (7 bases). The CDR3 runs 15 residues. Trimming stripped 5 bases from V and 3 bases from J, with 15 bases between. Germline values: CDR1 MNHNY, CDR2 SVGAGI (reference sequence).

A few counts support this clone. The same CDR3 is also encoded by other DNA sequences in this sample. This chain joins TRBV6-2 or TRBV6-3 and TRBJ2-7; TRBD1 might be the D (5 bases). This CDR3 has 13 amino acids. Trimming stripped 3 bases from V and 0 bases from J, with 6 bases between. Germline V gives CDR1 MNHEY, CDR2 SVGEGT. Here the CDR3 DNA reads TGTGCCAGCAGTTATGACAGCTCCTACGAGCAGTACTTC. Protein sequence: CASSYDSSYEQYF.

The chain has TRBV5-4 and TRBJ2-1, with 15 bases identical to TRBD2. This CDR3 has 17 amino acids. Germline trimming cut 1 base from V and 9 bases from J; bases unmatched to any gene: 8. CDR1 and CDR2 from the germline V gene are SGHNT and YYREEE (reference sequence). This chain's CDR3 is CASSLPSSGLAGGEQFF. In DNA, the CDR3 is TGTGCCAGCAGCTTGCCCTCATCGGGACTAGCGGGAGGTGAGCAGTTCTTC.

This chain connects TRBV5-1 to TRBJ2-2, with D perhaps TRBD1 (5 bases). The CDR3 runs 13 residues. Trimming left V 5 bases short and J 5 bases short, with 10 bases between. Germline CDR1 and CDR2: SGHRS and YFSETQ. As DNA, the CDR3 is TGCGCCAGCAGTTTCAAGGGGACCGGGGAGCTGTTTTTT. Its protein product is CASSFKGTGELFF.

This chain joins TRBV10-2 and TRBJ2-5; 13 bases line up with TRBD2. Germline V gives CDR1 WSHSY, CDR2 SAAADI. J gave up 3 bases and V 5 bases, and 9 bases lay outside the gene matches. CDR3 size: 17 residues. CDR3 amino acids: CASSPTGGLAGKETQYF. The CDR3, as DNA: TGCGCCAGCAGTCCTACGGGGGGACTAGCGGGGAAAGAGACCCAGTACTTC.

The chain couples TRBV30 to TRBJ1-2; 8 nucleotides agree with TRBD1. Germline V lookup: CDR1 GTSNPN, CDR2 SVGIG (reference sequence). Trimming removed 1 base from V and 2 bases from J; junction bases left unmatched: 6. The CDR3 is made up of 15 amino acids. The CDR3 bases are TGTGCCTGGAGTGCAACCGGGACAGGCAACTATGGCTACACCTTC. Translating it yields CAWSATGTGNYGYTF.

This chain connects TRBV9 to TRBJ2-3, with TRBD2 matching over 12 bases. V lost 1 base, J lost 5 bases, and 5 bases stayed unmatched. The CDR3 contains 16 residues. Germline V lookup: CDR1 SGDLS, CDR2 YYNGEE. The CDR3 sequence is CASSVLAGGLIDTQYF. The CDR3 nucleotides are TGTGCCAGCAGCGTACTAGCGGGGGGGCTGATAGATACGCAGTATTTT.

The CDR3 sequence is CASSQPPRTAGQTPLHF. CDR3 nucleotides: TGTGCCAGCAGTCAGCCTCCTAGGACCGCCGGACAAACACCCCTCCACTTT. The J gene is TRBJ1-6, the V gene TRBV6-6; weak D call: TRBD1 (5 bases). The germline V gene has CDR1 MNHNY and CDR2 SVGAGI (reference sequence). This CDR3 is built from 17 residues. The V and J ends lost 5 bases and 11 bases respectively, with 25 bases between them.

This clone has a handful of counts. The chain links TRBV2 to TRBJ2-7; TRBD1 matches at 7 bases. V was pared by 7 bases and J by 0 bases, with 6 bases of the junction left unmatched. The germline CDR1 and CDR2 sequences are SNHLY and FYNNEI. The CDR3 is made up of 14 amino acids. The CDR3 region has the DNA TGTGCCAGCAAGGAGACAGGGCCCTCCTACGAGCAGTACTTC. This gives the protein CASKETGPSYEQYF. The whole variable domain, filled in from reference TRBV2 and TRBJ2-7, reads EPEVTQTPSHQVTQMGQEVILRCVPISNHLYFYWYRQILGQKVEFLVSFYNNEISEKSEIFDDQFSVERPDGSNFTLKIRSTKLEDSAMYFCASKETGPSYEQYFGPGTRLTVT.

The chain couples TRBV11-3 to TRBJ1-1, with TRBD1 matching over 7 bases. The junction had 7 bases not matched to a gene; V was cut back by 5 bases and J by 4 bases. Germline loops: CDR1 SGHNT, CDR2 YENEEA. The CDR3 is 14 amino acids. The CDR3 sequence: CASSATGKGTEAFF. The DNA for the CDR3 is TGTGCCAGCAGCGCGACAGGGAAAGGCACTGAAGCTTTCTTT.

The CDR3 spells CASSFDRVSSNYGYTF. The CDR3 nucleotides read TGTGCCAGCAGCTTTGACAGGGTTTCTTCTAACTATGGCTACACCTTC. The chain carries TRBV7-2 and TRBJ1-2; 7 bases map to TRBD1. Germline CDR1 SGHTA, CDR2 FQGNSA. V lost 3 bases, J lost 0 bases, and 7 bases stayed unmatched. CDR3 length: 16 residues.

This rearrangement joins TRBV6-4 to TRBJ1-6; 8 bases are a match to TRBD1. The CDR3 extends over 14 amino acids. Germline CDR1 reads MRHNA; CDR2 reads SNTAGT. V lost 8 bases, J lost 7 bases, and 7 bases stayed unmatched. CDR3 DNA sequence: TGTGCCAGCCGATCGACAGGGGAGAATTCACCCCTCCACTTT. Protein: CASRSTGENSPLHF.

J is TRBJ2-2 and V is TRBV6-5; a possible D gene is TRBD1 (5 bases). The CDR3 covers 15 residues. The germline V gene encodes CDR1 MNHEY and CDR2 SVGAGI. V was trimmed by 4 bases and J by 4 bases, leaving 13 bases between them. CDR3 loop: CASSLEQVRTGELFF. The CDR3 DNA reads TGTGCCAGCAGTTTGGAACAGGTTCGCACCGGGGAGCTGTTTTTT.

The chain is built from TRBV19 and TRBJ1-4; D uncertain. The CDR3 is 15 amino acids. Germline V gene lookup returns CDR1 LNHDA and CDR2 SQIVND (reference sequence). The V and J ends lost 9 bases and 5 bases respectively, with 19 bases between them. The chain's CDR3 is CASTARVSRNEKLFF. The CDR3 coding sequence is TGTGCCAGCACCGCGCGAGTTTCCCGGAATGAAAAACTGTTTTTT.

The rearrangement uses TRBV19 and TRBJ2-7; tentatively, D is TRBD2 (5 bases). Trimming cost V 8 bases and J 6 bases, with 23 bases left between them. CDR1 LNHDA and CDR2 SQIVND come from the germline V gene (reference sequence). The CDR3 is made up of 15 amino acids. CDR3 in DNA: TGTGCCAGTCAGCACCGAGGGCAGCCGACGGGCGAGCAGTACTTC. Its protein product is CASQHRGQPTGEQYF.

This sequence joins TRBV7-3 and TRBJ2-1, with 11 bases identical to TRBD2. Germline V gene data show CDR1 as SGHTA and CDR2 as FQGTGA. This CDR3 is built from 21 residues. V dropped 1 base and J dropped 0; count of bases not matched to a gene: 14. Written as DNA, the CDR3 is TGTGCCAGCAGCTTAAGGGCGGTTCCGGGACTAGCGGACCGCTCCTACAATGAGCAGTTCTTC. Translating gives CASSLRAVPGLADRSYNEQFF.

J is TRBJ1-5 and V is TRBV19; D not certain. The germline V gene has CDR1 LNHDA and CDR2 SQIVND (reference sequence). The ends were cut back, 4 bases at V and 0 bases at J, with 7 bases in the middle. This CDR3 region has 14 residues. The DNA of the CDR3 is TGTGCCAGTAGTACAGGATCTAGCAATCAGCCCCAGCATTTT. Encoded protein: CASSTGSSNQPQHF.

The chain carries TRBV30 and TRBJ1-5, with TRBD1 identical over 11 bases. Germline lookup yields CDR1 GTSNPN and CDR2 SVGIG (reference sequence). CDR3 length equals 16 residues. V gave up 0 bases and J gave up 5 bases; unmatched junction bases: 6. The CDR3 here is CAWSVRRTGGDQPQHF. CDR3 sequence (DNA): TGTGCCTGGAGTGTACGAAGGACAGGGGGCGATCAGCCCCAGCATTTT.